The entry that follows covers one T cell receptor (beta chain) sequence. This entry comes from a study of blood T cell repertoires in COVID-19. Study as a whole: The study drew acute and convalescent COVID-19 samples from the United States, Italy and Spain. From T cells, B-cell-depleted T cells, or PBMCs came the material, which was cDNA or gDNA.

The germline V gene has CDR1 LGHDT and CDR2 YNNKEL (reference sequence). CDR3 length: 13 residues. Trimming stripped 3 bases from V and 6 bases from J, with 11 bases between. In the original workflow: The assay estimated nucleated cells by amplifying reference gene primers. The method was immunoSEQ multiplex PCR; TCRdb's version includes in-frame clones alone and lacks a portion of them. The V and J calls and clone size come from that table; D and trimming were worked out from the DNA. The sample shows about 250,000 clones, 70% to 85% of them seen only once. The rearrangement links TRBV3-1 (or the pseudogene TRBV3-2) to TRBJ1-2; tentative D call: TRBD1 (5 bases). The sequence came from a woman aged 80 or over with acute or convalescent COVID-19. The sequenced sample consisted of peripheral blood. The CDR3 here is CASSHLGLDGYTF. As DNA, the CDR3 is TGTGCCAGCAGCCATTTGGGGCTCGATGGCTACACCTTC.